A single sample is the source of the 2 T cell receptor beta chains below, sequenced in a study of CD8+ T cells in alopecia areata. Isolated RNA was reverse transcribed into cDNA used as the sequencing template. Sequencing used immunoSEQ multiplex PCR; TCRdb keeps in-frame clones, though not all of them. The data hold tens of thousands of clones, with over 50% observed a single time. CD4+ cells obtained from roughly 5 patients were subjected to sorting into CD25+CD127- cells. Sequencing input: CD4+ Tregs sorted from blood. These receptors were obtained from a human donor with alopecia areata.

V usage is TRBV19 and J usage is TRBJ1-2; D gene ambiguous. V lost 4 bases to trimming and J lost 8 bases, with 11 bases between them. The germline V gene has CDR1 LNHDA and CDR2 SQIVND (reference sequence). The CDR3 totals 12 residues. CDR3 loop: CASSTYRDGYTF. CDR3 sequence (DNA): TGTGCCAGTAGTACTTACAGAGACGGCTACACCTTC.

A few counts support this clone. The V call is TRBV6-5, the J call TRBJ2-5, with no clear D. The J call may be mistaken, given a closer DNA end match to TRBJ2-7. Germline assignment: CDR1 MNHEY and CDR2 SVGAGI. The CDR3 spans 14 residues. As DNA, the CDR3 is TGTGCCAGCAGTTACAGATGGAGCTCCTACGAGCAGTACTTC. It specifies CASSYRWSSYEQYF.